Following are 20 T cell receptor beta chains from one sample sequenced in a study of response to subunit inactivated influenza vaccine. One entry per CDR3 protein results from TCRdb running MiXCR on the RT-PCR reads. Here the sample spans 650,000 to 800,000 distinct CDR3 sequences, 11% to 15% being singletons. The source was PBMCs from blood, collected less than 15 days before vaccination. Source of these receptors: a man between 45 and 60 years old who received an inactivated influenza vaccine.

In its sample, this clonotype was seen a few times. The chain is built from TRBV6-5 and TRBJ2-5; 7 nucleotides match TRBD1. J was trimmed by 1 base and V by 4 bases; bases with no gene match: 6. The CDR3 contains 15 residues. The V gene's germline CDR1 is MNHEY and CDR2 SVGAGI. CDR3 amino acids: CASSFWTGIQETQYF. For the CDR3, the DNA is TGTGCCAGCAGTTTCTGGACAGGCATCCAAGAGACCCAGTACTTC.

This clonotype has just a few counts. V and J are TRBV5-1 and TRBJ2-5, with 7 bases lining up with TRBD1. Looked up from germline, CDR1 is SGHRS and CDR2 is YFSETQ. Losses at the gene ends were 3 bases for V and 3 bases for J; bases not matched to a gene: 5. This CDR3 comprises 14 residues. The CDR3 DNA follows: TGCGCCAGCAGCTCCACCACAGGGGAAGAGACCCAGTACTTC. It is translated as CASSSTTGEETQYF. The full variable domain, completed using reference TRBV5-1 and TRBJ2-5, is KAGVTQTPRYLIKTRGQQVTLSCSPISGHRSVSWYQQTPGQGLQFLFEYFSETQRNKGNFPGRFSGRQFSNSRSEMNVSTLELGDSALYLCASSSTTGEETQYFGPGTRLLVL.

This chain joins TRBV6-6 and TRBJ1-6, with a tentative D call TRBD1 (6 bases). The CDR3 runs to 13 residues. The ends were cut back, 8 bases at V and 5 bases at J, with 10 bases in the middle. Germline V lookup: CDR1 MNHNY, CDR2 SVGAGI (reference sequence). In nucleotides, the CDR3 is TGTGCCAGCCGGGGGCGGGATAATTCACCCCTCCACTTT. Protein: CASRGRDNSPLHF.

This clonotype was seen a handful of times. This rearrangement joins TRBV20-1 to TRBJ1-2, with D hard to call. The V gene lost 6 bases and the J gene lost 8 bases, with 10 bases spanning the gap. This CDR3 has 10 residues. Germline lookup yields CDR1 DFQATT and CDR2 SNEGSKA (reference sequence). The DNA of the CDR3 is TGCAGTGCCGTGGATGAGGGCTACACCTTC. Its protein is CSAVDEGYTF.

The chain has TRBV4-3 and TRBJ2-2, with 12 bases identical to TRBD2. V shed 5 bases, J shed 3 bases, and the junction held 10 bases outside the gene matches. Germline lookup yields CDR1 LGHNA and CDR2 YSLEER. The CDR3 runs to 18 residues. CDR3 DNA sequence: TGCGCCAGCAGCTTGTGGCTAGCGGGAGGGCCCGACACCGGGGAGCTGTTTTTT. Encoded protein: CASSLWLAGGPDTGELFF.

The gene calls are TRBV7-2 and TRBJ1-2, with TRBD1 matching 7 bases. The CDR3 totals 14 residues. Germline CDR1 SGHTA, CDR2 FQGNSA. The V and J ends lost 1 base and 5 bases, in that order; junction bases with no gene match: 4. The CDR3 DNA follows: TGTGCCAGCAGCTTAGAGGGGGCCCTGTATGGCTACACCTTC. This translates into CASSLEGALYGYTF.

This clonotype was seen a single time. J is TRBJ1-2 and V is TRBV5-1, with D perhaps TRBD1 (5 bases). Between the trimmed V and J ends, which lost 5 bases and 4 bases, there was a span of 12 bases. The CDR3 loop spans 13 amino acids. Germline CDR1 reads SGHRS; CDR2 reads YFSETQ. This CDR3 is CASSPGIFYGYTF. The CDR3 nucleotides are TGCGCCAGCAGTCCAGGGATTTTCTATGGCTACACCTTC.

As DNA, the CDR3 is TGTGCCAGCAGCTTAGAGTCTAGCGGGACCTGGGGTGAGCAGTTCTTC. Its translation: CASSLESSGTWGEQFF. This chain connects TRBV11-2 to TRBJ2-1; 9 bases match TRBD2. The CDR3 runs 16 residues. The trim removed 0 bases at V and 9 bases at J, leaving 9 bases unmatched. Germline V gene lookup returns CDR1 SGHAT and CDR2 FQNNGV.

The rearrangement joins TRBV29-1 to TRBJ2-3; the match to TRBD2 covers 14 bases. There are 15 residues in the CDR3. V was pared by 7 bases and J by 4 bases, with 7 bases of the junction left unmatched. Germline V gene lookup returns CDR1 SQVTM and CDR2 ANQGSEA. DNA of the CDR3: TGCAGCGCTGGAAAGACTAGCGGGAGGGCAGATACGCAGTATTTT. Encoded protein: CSAGKTSGRADTQYF.

This clonotype showed up just a few times. CDR3 in amino acids: CASSYGQGGSPLHF. CDR3 bases: TGTGCCAGCAGCTACGGACAGGGTGGATCACCCCTCCACTTT. The rearrangement uses TRBV11-2 and TRBJ1-6, with 8 bases matching TRBD1. Trimming removed 4 bases from V and 10 bases from J; junction bases left unmatched: 6. The germline V gene has CDR1 SGHAT and CDR2 FQNNGV. The CDR3 is 14 amino acids.

This clonotype was detected a few times. J is TRBJ2-2 and V is TRBV10-3; tentatively, D is TRBD1 (5 bases). The CDR3 sequence is 19 residues long. The germline V and J ends were trimmed by 3 bases and 6 bases, with 26 bases remaining between them. Germline assignment: CDR1 ENHRY and CDR2 SYGVKD. In DNA form, the CDR3 reads TGTGCCATCAGTGATTGGCAGGGTCGTCCCACCCTCGGCGCCGGGGAGCTGTTTTTT. It specifies CAISDWQGRPTLGAGELFF.

This clonotype was seen more than once but under ten times. The rearrangement joins TRBV5-1 to TRBJ2-1; TRBD2 is a possible D gene (6 bases). From germline, CDR1 is SGHRS and CDR2 YFSETQ. The ends were cut back, 1 base at V and 10 bases at J, with 9 bases in the middle. The CDR3 spans 12 residues. CDR3 sequence (DNA): TGCGCCAGCAGCTTGCGCGGGACCGAGCAGTTCTTC. It specifies CASSLRGTEQFF.

Only a few counts were recorded for this clonotype. The J gene is TRBJ2-2, the V gene TRBV12-3 or TRBV12-4; 13 positions match TRBD2. With V trimmed by 6 bases and J by 3 bases, 7 bases remained unmatched. This CDR3 is built from 17 residues. The CDR3 loop is CASRSGLAGDHTGELFF. The CDR3 DNA reads as TGTGCCAGCAGGTCAGGACTAGCGGGAGATCACACCGGGGAGCTGTTTTTT.

This clonotype was observed a few times. The genes are TRBV10-2 and TRBJ2-4; weak D call: TRBD1 (6 bases). This CDR3 region has 18 residues. V dropped 0 bases and J dropped 1 base, with 16 bases sitting between them. CDR1 is WSHSY, CDR2 SAAADI, per germline. DNA of the CDR3: TGCGCCAGCAGTGAGTCGGGCACAGGGTTCGCGGCCAAAAACATTCAGTACTTC. Residues: CASSESGTGFAAKNIQYF.

The V call is TRBV30, the J call TRBJ1-1; D call uncertain. Trimming removed 3 bases at V and 4 bases at J, with 24 bases between. Per the germline V gene, CDR1 is GTSNPN and CDR2 is SVGIG (reference sequence). The CDR3 has 17 residues. The CDR3 coding sequence is TGTGCCTGGAGCGCCCCGGGGTTTCACCTCCTTGGCACTGAAGCTTTCTTT. Amino acid sequence: CAWSAPGFHLLGTEAFF.

DNA for the CDR3: TGCGCCAGCAGCCCAATTGGACGGACGAACACCGGGGAGCTGTTTTTT. This translates into CASSPIGRTNTGELFF. This chain connects TRBV5-1 to TRBJ2-2, with unresolved D. This CDR3 spans 16 amino acids. From germline, CDR1 is SGHRS and CDR2 YFSETQ. V dropped 4 bases and J dropped 0 bases, with 13 bases sitting between them.

This rearrangement joins TRBV4-2 to TRBJ2-2; 7 nucleotides align to TRBD2. The CDR3 has 17 residues. The J segment lost 0 bases and the V segment lost 1 base, leaving 5 bases of the junction unmatched. Germline values: CDR1 LGHNA, CDR2 YNFKEQ. CDR3 nucleotide sequence: TGTGCCAGCAGCCAAGGGGGGGGACGGACGAACACCGGGGAGCTGTTTTTT. Amino acid sequence: CASSQGGGRTNTGELFF.

This clonotype was seen only a few times. The chain couples TRBV6-2 or TRBV6-3 to TRBJ2-4, with D tentatively TRBD1 or TRBD2 (5 bases each). From germline, CDR1 is MNHEY and CDR2 SVGEGT. V shed 6 bases and J shed 0 bases, with 9 bases lying between them. The CDR3 extends over 14 amino acids. The chain's CDR3 is CASRGTLAKNIQYF. In nucleotides, the CDR3 is TGTGCCAGCAGGGGGACGTTAGCCAAAAACATTCAGTACTTC.

The chain joins TRBV28 to TRBJ2-6; a weak D match, TRBD1 (6 bases). The CDR3 runs to 19 residues. Germline V gene sequence: CDR1 MDHEN, CDR2 SYDVKM. Trimming left V 6 bases short and J 1 base short, with 22 bases between. CDR3 coding DNA: TGTGCCAGCAGGTTCAGGGGCGCAAAAATCTCATCTGGGGCCAACGTCCTGACTTTC. Amino acid sequence: CASRFRGAKISSGANVLTF.

This clonotype showed up just a few times. This chain links TRBV11-2 with TRBJ2-7; possibly TRBD2 for D (6 bases). Deletions cut 3 bases from V and 4 bases from J, with 13 bases between. Germline V gene sequence: CDR1 SGHAT, CDR2 FQNNGV. CDR3 length: 14 amino acids. CDR3 nucleotide sequence: TGTGCCAGCAGCTTGGGGACTGCCAAATACGAGCAGTACTTC. Translation gives CASSLGTAKYEQYF.